One and the same sample provided the 27 T cell receptor beta chains below, sequenced in a study of a mutant IDH1 vaccine in newly diagnosed glioma. Profiling relied on immunoSEQ multiplex PCR, and the TCRdb table lists in-frame clones only, not all of them. The sample has tens of thousands of clones, around 83% seen once. Indicated time point: baseline, week 1 (first vaccination visit). Treatment specified: pre-vaccination baseline after standard-of-care therapy. Sequenced here: peripheral blood mononuclear cells (PBMCs), sampled from a glioma patient treated with radiotherapy, temozolomide or both. The receptor set was obtained from a woman between 18 and 29 years old with glioma. Some clones in this sample may be carry-over from other donors' samples.

The chain uses TRBV9 and TRBJ1-4; no definite D call. The CDR3 length is 15 residues. V was cut by 4 bases and J by 3 bases, with 13 bases left in between. The germline V gene has CDR1 SGDLS and CDR2 YYNGEE. CDR3: CASSLRPGPNEKLFF. CDR3 DNA sequence: TGTGCCAGCAGCCTCCGGCCTGGGCCTAATGAAAAACTGTTTTTT.

The gene calls are TRBV29-1 and TRBJ2-3, with a possible D match to TRBD2 (6 bases). Germline lookup yields CDR1 SQVTM and CDR2 ANQGSEA. The V gene lost 5 bases and the J gene lost 5 bases, with 17 bases spanning the gap. The CDR3 runs 14 residues. The CDR3 loop is CSVRDLGSRDTQYF. The DNA for the CDR3 is TGCAGCGTTCGAGACCTCGGGAGCCGAGATACGCAGTATTTT.

V gene TRBV5-6 combines with J gene TRBJ1-2, with TRBD1 identical over 7 bases. The germline V gene encodes CDR1 SGHDT and CDR2 YYEEEE. The CDR3 spans 14 residues. Trimming removed 2 bases from V and 4 bases from J; junction bases left unmatched: 5. CDR3 sequence: CASSFLGTAYGYTF. CDR3 DNA sequence: TGTGCCAGCAGCTTTCTCGGGACAGCCTATGGCTACACCTTC.

The rearrangement joins TRBV9 to TRBJ1-1, with 7 bases fitting TRBD1. Germline values: CDR1 SGDLS, CDR2 YYNGEE. This CDR3 is 14 amino acids long. V gave up 3 bases and J gave up 4 bases; unmatched junction bases: 6. The CDR3 is CASSARGTATEAFF. The DNA of the CDR3 is TGTGCCAGCAGCGCTAGGGGGACAGCCACTGAAGCTTTCTTT.

The chain employs TRBV4-1 and TRBJ2-7; 7 bases fit TRBD2. With 3 bases clipped from V and 0 bases from J, the junction kept 8 bases outside the gene matches. The CDR3 loop spans 16 amino acids. Looked up from germline, CDR1 is MGHRA and CDR2 is YSYEKL. The CDR3 is CASSQSGGGLSYEQYF. The CDR3 coding sequence is TGCGCCAGCAGCCAGTCCGGCGGGGGTCTCTCCTACGAGCAGTACTTC.

The J gene is TRBJ2-7, the V gene TRBV9, with no clear D. Trimming took 3 bases from V and 1 from J, leaving 8 bases between them. Germline loops: CDR1 SGDLS, CDR2 YYNGEE. The CDR3 totals 13 residues. In DNA, the CDR3 is TGTGCCAGCAGCGACTCATCTTCCTACGAGCAGTACTTC. Translation: CASSDSSSYEQYF.

The chain uses TRBV5-4 and TRBJ1-2, with D possibly TRBD1 on 6 matching bases. V lost 4 bases and J lost 10, with 20 bases in between. The CDR3 is made up of 14 amino acids. Germline V gene sequence: CDR1 SGHNT, CDR2 YYREEE (reference sequence). DNA of the CDR3: TGTGCCAGCAGCCGGGAAACAGGGCTCATAACCTACACCTTC. It translates to CASSRETGLITYTF.

There are a few counts of this clone. The chain recombines TRBV11-3 with TRBJ2-7; D ambiguous. The V end lost 7 bases, the J end lost 0 bases, and 10 bases lay between the germline ends. The CDR3 runs 13 residues. Germline V gene lookup returns CDR1 SGHNT and CDR2 YENEEA. DNA for the CDR3: TGTGCCAGCACACCTCCGGCCTCCTACGAGCAGTACTTC. Encoded protein: CASTPPASYEQYF.

The J gene is TRBJ2-7, the V gene TRBV7-2, with a possible D match to TRBD1 (5 bases). V lost 7 bases, J lost 6 bases, and 19 bases lay in between. The CDR3 has 14 residues. Germline CDR1 and CDR2: SGHTA and FQGNSA. Written as DNA, the CDR3 is TGTGCCAGCAACCCAGGCCCAGGTGGGGCCGAGCAGTACTTC. Its translation is CASNPGPGGAEQYF.

This chain connects TRBV4-1 to TRBJ1-2; 7 bases are a match to TRBD1. The CDR3 is made up of 16 amino acids. CDR1 and CDR2 from the germline V gene are MGHRA and YSYEKL. With 2 bases clipped from V and 4 bases from J, the junction kept 10 bases outside the gene matches. CDR3 sequence reads: CASSQLGGFGAYGYTF. CDR3 coding DNA: TGCGCCAGCAGCCAATTAGGGGGCTTTGGGGCCTATGGCTACACCTTC.

This clone was counted between two and nine times. The J gene is TRBJ1-1, the V gene TRBV29-1, with no clear D. From germline, CDR1 is SQVTM and CDR2 ANQGSEA. Trimming took off 6 bases at V and 1 base at J, with 12 bases between the two ends. There are 13 residues in the CDR3. CDR3 sequence (DNA): TGCAGCGTAACTCCGACCGGGAACACTGAAGCTTTCTTT. This gives the protein CSVTPTGNTEAFF.

The chain employs TRBV11-3 and TRBJ1-2; D gene unclear. Germline assignment: CDR1 SGHNT and CDR2 YENEEA. The CDR3 runs to 15 residues. V lost 5 bases and J 0 bases, leaving 13 bases between the germline ends. CDR3 DNA: TGTGCCAGCAGCGTATCCCTCGACCCTAACTATGGCTACACCTTC. Translation: CASSVSLDPNYGYTF.

The CDR3 sequence: CASSVTGYGEAFF. CDR3 nucleotides: TGTGCCAGCAGCGTAACAGGGTATGGTGAAGCTTTCTTT. V is TRBV9 and J is TRBJ1-1, with D perhaps TRBD1 (6 bases). CDR3 size: 13 residues. Trimming took off 1 base at V and 7 bases at J, with 11 bases between the two ends. Germline V gene lookup returns CDR1 SGDLS and CDR2 YYNGEE.

In its sample, this clone was seen a few times. The rearrangement links TRBV6-9 to TRBJ1-3; D remains ambiguous. Trimming left V 6 bases short and J 0 bases short, with 9 bases between. The CDR3 sequence is 14 residues long. The V gene's germline CDR1 is MNHGY and CDR2 SVAAGI. The CDR3 sequence: CASSRPSSGNTIYF. CDR3 bases: TGTGCCAGCAGCCGACCGAGCTCTGGAAACACCATATATTTT.

This clone was observed a handful of times. The chain carries TRBV7-2 and TRBJ1-2; possibly TRBD1 for D (5 bases). Germline CDR1 reads SGHTA; CDR2 reads FQGNSA. V lost 7 bases and J 2 bases, leaving 14 bases between the germline ends. This CDR3 contains 14 residues. CDR3 amino acids: CASTGGRANYGYTF. In DNA form, the CDR3 reads TGTGCCAGCACGGGGGGGAGGGCGAACTATGGCTACACCTTC.

V gene TRBV19 combines with J gene TRBJ2-1, with 8 bases that match TRBD2. V trimming: 5 bases; J trimming: 7 bases; junction bases outside the gene matches: 10. This CDR3 contains 15 residues. Germline CDR1 reads LNHDA; CDR2 reads SQIVND (reference sequence). The CDR3 loop reads CASSHPAGERNEQFF. The CDR3 DNA reads as TGTGCCAGTAGTCATCCAGCGGGAGAAAGAAATGAGCAGTTCTTC.

The rearrangement joins TRBV5-1 to TRBJ1-2; D gene uncertain. From germline, CDR1 is SGHRS and CDR2 YFSETQ. The CDR3 is made up of 15 amino acids. Between the trimmed V and J ends, which lost 0 bases and 4 bases, there was a span of 13 bases. CDR3 residues: CASSLGRGKVYGYTF. The CDR3 DNA is TGCGCCAGCAGCTTGGGGCGCGGAAAGGTCTATGGCTACACCTTC.

The rearrangement uses TRBV11-3 and TRBJ2-2; TRBD1 aligns across 8 bases. Germline V lookup: CDR1 SGHNT, CDR2 YENEEA. J was trimmed by 7 bases and V by 2 bases; bases with no gene match: 3. The CDR3 extends over 14 amino acids. Written as DNA, the CDR3 is TGTGCCAGCAGCTTACAGGGGGCCGGCGGGGAGCTGTTTTTT. This translates into CASSLQGAGGELFF.

V is TRBV11-2 and J is TRBJ1-2; D is perhaps TRBD1 (5 bases). CDR1 and CDR2 (germline): SGHAT, FQNNGV. V gave up 8 bases and J gave up 4 bases, with 14 bases separating them. The CDR3 extends over 13 amino acids. CDR3 DNA sequence: TGTGCCAGCGGGGGGGGACCTATCTATGGCTACACCTTC. Translating gives CASGGGPIYGYTF. Complete variable domain (other parts from reference TRBV11-2 and TRBJ1-2): EAGVAQSPRYKIIEKRQSVAFWCNPISGHATLYWYQQILGQGPKLLIQFQNNGVVDDSQLPKDRFSAERLKGVDSTLKIQPAKLEDSAVYLCASGGGPIYGYTFGSGTRLTVV.

The V and J genes are TRBV7-9 and TRBJ1-2, with D possibly TRBD1 on 5 matching bases. There are 17 residues in the CDR3. The germline gives CDR1 SEHNR, CDR2 FQNEAQ (reference sequence). V lost 4 bases to trimming and J lost 3 bases, with 21 bases between them. The CDR3 is CASSSYPPARDHYGYTF. CDR3 DNA: TGTGCCAGCAGCTCATACCCCCCGGCCAGGGATCACTATGGCTACACCTTC.

The chain uses TRBV9 and TRBJ2-7; D gene ambiguous. Trimming stripped 0 bases from V and 0 bases from J, with 7 bases between. Germline V gene sequence: CDR1 SGDLS, CDR2 YYNGEE. CDR3 length: 14 residues. The CDR3 sequence is CASSVAESSYEQYF. CDR3 DNA: TGTGCCAGCAGCGTAGCGGAGAGCTCCTACGAGCAGTACTTC.

The rearrangement links TRBV2 to TRBJ1-5; TRBD1 matches at 8 bases. This CDR3 is built from 16 residues. Germline CDR1 reads SNHLY; CDR2 reads FYNNEI. The V and J ends lost 5 bases and 0 bases, in that order; junction bases with no gene match: 6. The CDR3 sequence: CASSLRTGNSNQPQHF. The CDR3 DNA follows: TGTGCCAGCAGTCTTCGGACAGGGAATAGCAATCAGCCCCAGCATTTT.

The chain employs TRBV25-1 and TRBJ2-5; no clear D. V was trimmed by 4 bases and J by 5 bases, leaving 11 bases between them. The CDR3 length is 13 residues. The germline CDR1 and CDR2 sequences are MGHDK and SYGVNS. Here the CDR3 DNA reads TGTGCCAGCAGTGCTCGCGGCCCTGAGACCCAGTACTTC. This gives the protein CASSARGPETQYF.

The DNA for the CDR3 is TGTGCCAGCAGTTACTCCCCCACAGGGGGCCAGGGTGGCTACACCTTC. Residues: CASSYSPTGGQGGYTF. The rearrangement uses TRBV6-5 and TRBJ1-2; 9 nucleotides match TRBD1. Looked up from germline, CDR1 is MNHEY and CDR2 is SVGAGI. V lost 0 bases, J lost 7 bases, and 9 bases stayed unmatched. This CDR3 region has 16 residues.

This clone was recorded a few times. This chain uses TRBV11-3 with TRBJ2-7, with TRBD2 as a possible D gene (5 bases). Trimming left V 7 bases short and J 6 bases short, with 10 bases between. Germline CDR1 SGHNT, CDR2 YENEEA. This CDR3 is 11 amino acids long. For the CDR3, the DNA is TGTGCCAGCACTTCGGGGTTCGAGCAGTACTTC. This codes for CASTSGFEQYF.

The table lists this clone with a few counts. The chain links TRBV5-1 to TRBJ1-1; no clear D. Germline values: CDR1 SGHRS, CDR2 YFSETQ. The V end was cut by 3 bases, the J end by 7 bases, with 10 bases between. This CDR3 comprises 12 residues. In DNA, the CDR3 is TGCGCCAGCAGCTACGCCTGGGGTGAAGCTTTCTTT. Translating it yields CASSYAWGEAFF.

The chain employs TRBV2 and TRBJ2-3, with 9 nucleotides matching TRBD2. The germline V gene encodes CDR1 SNHLY and CDR2 FYNNEI. V shed 6 bases, J shed 1 base, and the junction held 11 bases outside the gene matches. This CDR3 spans 17 amino acids. The CDR3 DNA reads as TGTGCCAGCAGCGGGACACGACTAGCGGAGCGCACAGATACGCAGTATTTT. This codes for CASSGTRLAERTDTQYF. Variable domain in full (rest from reference TRBV2 and TRBJ2-3): EPEVTQTPSHQVTQMGQEVILRCVPISNHLYFYWYRQILGQKVEFLVSFYNNEISEKSEIFDDQFSVERPDGSNFTLKIRSTKLEDSAMYFCASSGTRLAERTDTQYFGPGTRLTVL.